This paragraph covers one T cell receptor beta chain sequence. As processed by the authors: Reference gene primer amplification in the assay estimated nucleated cell counts. Assay used: immunoSEQ multiplex PCR; TCRdb lists only in-frame clones, some missing. The V and J calls and clone size were taken over from that table, and D and trimming were inferred from the DNA. The sample holds some 100,000 clones, almost 90% seen once. The data stem from a study of blood T cell repertoires in COVID-19. On the study more broadly: Donors in the United States, Italy and Spain gave samples during acute or convalescent COVID-19. T cells, B-cell-depleted T cells, or PBMCs provided the cDNA or gDNA that served as material.

The length of the CDR3 is 16 residues. V lost 5 bases, J lost 6 bases, and 7 bases stayed unmatched. Germline V lookup: CDR1 PRHDT, CDR2 FYEKMQ (reference sequence). Seattle participants joined during active infection and were tracked over time. This chain joins TRBV13 and TRBJ2-1; 13 nucleotides agree with TRBD2. Input material: peripheral blood. The TCR originated in a man between 45 and 60 years old with COVID-19, enrolled during active disease. The CDR3 protein is CASSGGTSGVANEQFF. As DNA, the CDR3 is TGTGCCAGCAGCGGAGGGACTAGCGGGGTCGCCAATGAGCAGTTCTTC.